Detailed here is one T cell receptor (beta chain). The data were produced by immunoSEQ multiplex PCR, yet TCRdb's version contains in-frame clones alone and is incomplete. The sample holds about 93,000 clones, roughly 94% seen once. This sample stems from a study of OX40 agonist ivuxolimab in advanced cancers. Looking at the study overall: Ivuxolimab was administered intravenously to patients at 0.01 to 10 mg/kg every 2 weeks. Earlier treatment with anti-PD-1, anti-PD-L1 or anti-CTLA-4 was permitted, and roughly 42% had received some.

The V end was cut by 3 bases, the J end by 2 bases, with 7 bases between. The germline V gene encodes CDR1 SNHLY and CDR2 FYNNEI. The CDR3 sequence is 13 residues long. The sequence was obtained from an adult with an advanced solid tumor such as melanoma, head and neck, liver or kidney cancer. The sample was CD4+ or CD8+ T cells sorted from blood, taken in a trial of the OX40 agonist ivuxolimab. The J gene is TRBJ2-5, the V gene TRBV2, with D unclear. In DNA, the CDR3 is TGTGCCAGCAGTGACCATACACAAGAGACCCAGTACTTC. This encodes CASSDHTQETQYF.